These 15 T cell receptor beta chains originate from one sample sequenced in a study of cytomegalovirus exposure and HLA in healthy donors. Primers: 60 Vbeta forward and 13 Jbeta reverse. Using immunoSEQ multiplex PCR, the repertoire was profiled, and TCRdb retains in-frame clones only, with some absent. Among 100,000 to 150,000 clones listed, less than 75% were seen once. Material: PBMCs. The source is a woman aged 40 to 50 in good health and CMV-seropositive.

This clone was recorded once. This chain links TRBV28 with TRBJ1-2, with 11 bases fitting TRBD1. CDR1 is MDHEN and CDR2 is SYDVKM in the germline V gene. V gave up 3 bases and J gave up 4 bases; unmatched junction bases: 7. The CDR3 has 16 amino acids. CDR3 residues: CASSFGQGARAYGYTF. The CDR3 coding sequence is TGTGCCAGCAGTTTCGGACAGGGGGCACGGGCCTATGGCTACACCTTC.

The rearrangement uses TRBV4-1 and TRBJ1-5; 8 bases agree with TRBD1. Germline V lookup: CDR1 MGHRA, CDR2 YSYEKL. The J segment lost 7 bases and the V segment lost 0 bases, leaving 14 bases of the junction unmatched. The CDR3 is 18 amino acids. CDR3 DNA: TGCGCCAGCAGCCAAGATGTAGGGGGGCAGGGGGCAGGACAGCCCCAGCATTTT. Translation gives CASSQDVGGQGAGQPQHF.

This sequence joins TRBV7-2 and TRBJ1-2, with 9 bases fitting TRBD1. Trimming took 0 bases from V and 5 from J; bases not matched to a gene: 10. This CDR3 has 17 amino acids. The germline V gene encodes CDR1 SGHTA and CDR2 FQGNSA. The CDR3 nucleotides are TGTGCCAGCAGCTTAGCCAGGTTCCGGGACAGGGCATATGGCTACACCTTC. Translated, it gives CASSLARFRDRAYGYTF.

The rearrangement uses TRBV14 and TRBJ2-7; possibly TRBD1 for D (6 bases). Germline CDR1 is SGHDN and CDR2 is FVKESK. Trimming removed 3 bases at V and 3 bases at J, with 18 bases between. The CDR3 runs 16 residues. The CDR3 reads CASSQPGHRENYEQYF. CDR3 sequence (DNA): TGTGCCAGCAGCCAGCCCGGCCACAGGGAAAACTACGAGCAGTACTTC.

This clone was detected a few times. The gene calls are TRBV4-3 and TRBJ2-2; unclear D gene. Germline values: CDR1 LGHNA, CDR2 YSLEER. V was clipped by 5 bases and J by 3 bases, with 7 bases between them. The CDR3 sequence is 13 residues long. CDR3 bases: TGCGCCAGCAGCTTCCGGGACACCGGGGAGCTGTTTTTT. It codes for CASSFRDTGELFF.

This clone was detected only a few times. The V call is TRBV19, the J call TRBJ1-1; 7 nucleotides match TRBD1. CDR1 LNHDA and CDR2 SQIVND come from the germline V gene (reference sequence). This CDR3 region has 11 residues. Unmatched junction bases numbered 2, after V lost 7 bases and J lost 6 bases. The DNA of the CDR3 is TGTGCCAGTATGCAGGGGGCTGAAGCTTTCTTT. Translating it yields CASMQGAEAFF.

CDR3 loop: CASSFTGGRDTEAFF. The CDR3 bases are TGCGCCAGCAGCTTCACAGGGGGAAGGGACACTGAAGCTTTCTTT. The chain recombines TRBV5-1 with TRBJ1-1, with 8 bases that match TRBD1. The CDR3 totals 15 residues. Germline values: CDR1 SGHRS, CDR2 YFSETQ. Trimming at V came to 2 bases and at J to 3 bases, leaving 6 bases not matched to a gene.

This chain joins TRBV27 and TRBJ2-7; TRBD1 matches 7 bases. Looked up from germline, CDR1 is MNHEY and CDR2 is SMNVEV (reference sequence). J gave up 1 base and V 5 bases, and 2 bases lay outside the gene matches. The CDR3 length is 13 residues. The CDR3 nucleotides are TGTGCCAGCAGTAAGACAGGGTCCTACGAGCAGTACTTC. This sequence encodes CASSKTGSYEQYF.

The V and J genes are TRBV7-9 and TRBJ2-7; 7 bases are a match to TRBD1. J was trimmed by 3 bases and V by 0 bases; bases with no gene match: 5. CDR1 and CDR2 (germline): SEHNR, FQNEAQ (reference sequence). This CDR3 contains 15 residues. Here the CDR3 reads CASSLARTGVYEQYF. The CDR3 DNA is TGTGCCAGCAGCTTAGCTCGGACAGGTGTCTACGAGCAGTACTTC.

This chain joins TRBV7-9 and TRBJ1-1; the D is unclear. This CDR3 is built from 12 residues. CDR1 is SEHNR and CDR2 is FQNEAQ in the germline V gene (reference sequence). V lost 6 bases, J lost 8 bases, and 13 bases lay in between. This chain's CDR3 is CASRPGSGEAFF. The CDR3 DNA is TGTGCCAGCAGGCCCGGGTCGGGGGAAGCTTTCTTT.

The chain joins TRBV6-4 to TRBJ2-2; 7 bases are shared with TRBD2. Germline CDR1 MRHNA, CDR2 SNTAGT. With 6 bases clipped from V and 4 bases from J, the junction kept 5 bases outside the gene matches. The CDR3 loop spans 14 amino acids. The CDR3 sequence: CASSPGGGTGELFF. For the CDR3, the DNA is TGTGCCAGCAGCCCGGGAGGAGGCACCGGGGAGCTGTTTTTT.

CDR3 DNA: TGTGCCAGCAGCGGGGGACTAGCGGGGTTCACCGGGGAGCTGTTTTTT. Translated: CASSGGLAGFTGELFF. This chain links TRBV9 with TRBJ2-2; TRBD2 aligns across 13 bases. V trimming: 3 bases; J trimming: 4 bases; junction bases outside the gene matches: 3. Germline values: CDR1 SGDLS, CDR2 YYNGEE. The CDR3 has 16 amino acids.

V usage is TRBV21-1 and J usage is TRBJ1-3; the table's D call, TRBD1, was not checked against the DNA. TRBV21-1 is an annotated pseudogene. The CDR3 contains 16 residues. CDR3 coding DNA: TGTGCCAGCAGCAAAGTTTTCAGGGGGAGTGGAAACACCATATATTTT. This encodes CASSKVFRGSGNTIYF.

This clone was counted a few times. The chain carries TRBV7-9 and TRBJ2-7; 8 bases are a match to TRBD1. The ends lost 4 bases at V and 1 base at J; junction bases unmatched: 12. Per the germline V gene, CDR1 is SEHNR and CDR2 is FQNEAQ (reference sequence). The CDR3 runs 17 residues. Written as DNA, the CDR3 is TGTGCCAGCAGCTCGTACAGGACAGGGCCGGAGTCCTACGAGCAGTACTTC. It is translated as CASSSYRTGPESYEQYF.

This chain links TRBV14 with TRBJ2-1, with a tentative D call TRBD2 (6 bases). CDR3 size: 15 residues. Germline V CDR1 and CDR2: SGHDN, FVKESK. Between the trimmed V and J ends, which lost 5 bases and 1 base, there was a span of 12 bases. The CDR3 region is CASSRASASYNEQFF. Here the CDR3 DNA reads TGTGCCAGCAGCAGGGCTAGCGCGTCCTACAATGAGCAGTTCTTC.